Listed here is a single T cell receptor (beta chain). Then a second PCR, running roughly 6 to 11 cycles, was carried out with a sample-barcoded 5' primer and a J-beta primer mix. TCRdb redid the calling of the 5' RACE reads with MiXCR, one entry per CDR3 protein. This sample carries about 780,000 distinct CDR3 sequences, 35% to 50% of them seen once, and the ten largest clones take 15% to 20%. Per-sample yields of isolated PBMCs were at least 7 million. The data originate from a study of blood T cells in healthy people across ages. The CDR3 runs 14 residues. V lost 1 base, J lost 2 bases, and 11 bases lay in between. Germline CDR1 SQVTM, CDR2 ANQGSEA.

Sequencing was done on a sample of blood. This sequence originates from a man older than 75 in good health. The rearrangement joins TRBV29-1 to TRBJ2-5; D possibly corresponds to TRBD1 (6 bases). The CDR3 spells CSVEVRGSQETQYF. CDR3 bases: TGCAGCGTTGAAGTCAGGGGTTCGCAAGAGACCCAGTACTTC.